The following is a T cell receptor (beta chain) sequence with its context. The data derive from a study of blood T cell repertoires in COVID-19. Within the 2 weeks before study entry, each person in the exposed group met a COVID-19 case. V lost 0 bases to trimming and J lost 4 bases, with 13 bases between them. This CDR3 is 15 amino acids long. Germline-derived CDR1 and CDR2 are SGHRS and YFSETQ. This table comes from immunoSEQ multiplex PCR, and its TCRdb copy is limited to in-frame clones, with some not included. The sample yields about 300,000 clones, around nine tenths seen once. The sequencing sample was made of PBMCs or T cells enriched from blood (not recorded which). The chain combines TRBV5-1 with TRBJ1-1; the D is unclear. This TCR was recovered from a woman aged 50 to 65 who had been exposed to COVID-19. The CDR3 bases are TGCGCCAGCAGCTTGGGTGAGGGCTGGCGCACTGAAGCTTTCTTT. Amino acid sequence: CASSLGEGWRTEAFF.